The entry below describes one TCR beta chain. The target antigen is unknown. The validation cohort, a group of over a hundred subjects, included the donors and was separate from the roughly 670-subject first cohort. This entry comes from a study of cytomegalovirus exposure and HLA in healthy donors. Whole-study findings and limits: Cytomegalovirus-associated TCR beta chains were listed, numbering around 150.

The length of the CDR3 is 17 residues. Trimming removed 3 bases at V and 4 bases at J, with 19 bases between. Germline CDR1 and CDR2: SGHTA and FQGNSA. TCRdb's copy holds only in-frame clones and misses some; the assay was immunoSEQ multiplex PCR. The table records roughly 100,000 clones, about 88% of them present only once. This chain joins TRBV7-2 and TRBJ2-1; D may be TRBD2 (6 bases). The clonotype originates from a young woman in good health and CMV-seropositive. Sequencing was performed on PBMCs. CDR3 sequence reads: CASSFPDGAGLYNEQFF. DNA for the CDR3: TGTGCCAGCAGCTTCCCAGATGGGGCGGGGCTATACAATGAGCAGTTCTTC.